A selection of T cell receptor beta chains follows, all from one sample in a study of STAT5B mutations in CD4+ large granular lymphocyte leukemia. Sequencing was performed with immunoSEQ multiplex PCR; in TCRdb, only in-frame clones are kept and a portion is missing. The table has approximately 35,000 clones, around 80% seen once. The sequenced sample was CD4+ T cells from blood buffy coats. These receptors originate from a human donor in good health. Both conserved end residues are part of each CDR3. A D gene is named only where the DNA matches it firmly. Size is stated for part of the rows, as once, few or many counts, or as a class when the clone is expanded.

D gene	V gene	clone size	CDR3 length	J gene	CDR3 DNA	CDR3 protein
-	TRBV5-6	once	16	TRBJ2-1	TGTGCCAGCAGCTTGGGGCCAGCGGGCTCCTACAATGAGCAGTTCTTC	CASSLGPAGSYNEQFF
TRBD1	TRBV25-1	few	13	TRBJ1-1	TGTGCCAGCATACGGACAGGGGGCACTGAAGCTTTCTTT	CASIRTGGTEAFF
TRBD1	TRBV6-1	-	13	TRBJ1-5	TGTGCCATCGAAGGTACAGGGGGACAGCCCCAGCATTTT	CAIEGTGGQPQHF
TRBD1	TRBV2	-	14	TRBJ1-4	TGTGCCAGCAGGGCGACAGGGGGTAATGAAAAACTGTTTTTT	CASRATGGNEKLFF
-	TRBV5-6	-	14	TRBJ2-3	TGTGCCAGCAGCTTGGCCTATCGTCCAGATACGCAGTATTTT	CASSLAYRPDTQYF
-	TRBV11-2	-	15	TRBJ1-1	TGTGCCAGCAGCTTCGACAGGTTTTCGAACACTGAAGCTTTCTTT	CASSFDRFSNTEAFF
TRBD1	TRBV19	-	13	TRBJ1-3	TGTGCCAGTAGGGGGACAGCGGTCGACACCATATATTTT	CASRGTAVDTIYF
TRBD1	TRBV5-1	-	13	TRBJ1-2	TGCGCCAGCAGCATTGGGACAGACTATGGCTACACCTTC	CASSIGTDYGYTF
-	TRBV2	-	16	TRBJ1-6	TGTGCCAGCAGTGAAGATACGTTCGGAGGGGGGTCACCCCTCCACTTT	CASSEDTFGGGSPLHF
-	TRBV15	-	16	TRBJ1-1	TGTGCCACCAGCAGGCCCGAAAACATTCCGAACACTGAAGCTTTCTTT	CATSRPENIPNTEAFF
-	TRBV14	-	16	TRBJ1-1	TGTGCCAGCAGCCGGTATAACGGAAGACTGAACACTGAAGCTTTCTTT	CASSRYNGRLNTEAFF
-	TRBV4-1	few	15	TRBJ1-5	TGCGCCAGCAGCCAAGGACAAGGAAACAATCAGCCCCAGCATTTT	CASSQGQGNNQPQHF
TRBD1	TRBV5-1	once	14	TRBJ1-4	TGCGCCAGCAGCATGGACAGGGGATTTGAAAAACTGTTTTTT	CASSMDRGFEKLFF
TRBD2	TRBV5-1	-	14	TRBJ2-5	TGCGCCAGCAGCTTGGGACTAGCCACAGAGACCCAGTACTTC	CASSLGLATETQYF
-	TRBV5-6	-	15	TRBJ1-6	TGTGCCAGCAGCCCCTTGGACGTACCCGATTCACCCCTCCACTTT	CASSPLDVPDSPLHF
-	TRBV7-4	-	15	TRBJ1-2	TGTGCCAGCAGCTTACTAGGCAGGTGGTACCATGGCTACACCTTC	CASSLLGRWYHGYTF
TRBD1	TRBV6-6	-	14	TRBJ2-5	TGTGCCAGCAGTTTCCGACAGGGCGGAGAGACCCAGTACTTC	CASSFRQGGETQYF
-	TRBV10-3	-	15	TRBJ1-4	TGTGCCACCGCCGCTAACCTCCTTTCTAATGAAAAACTGTTTTTT	CATAANLLSNEKLFF
TRBD1	TRBV9	-	15	TRBJ2-2	TGTGCCAGCAGCGTATTGACAGGGGCTTCCGGGGAGCTGTTTTTT	CASSVLTGASGELFF
-	TRBV5-1	-	11	TRBJ2-7	TGCGCCAGCAGCTTGATGGAAGAGCAGTACTTC	CASSLMEEQYF
-	TRBV21-1	-	16	TRBJ2-7	TGTGCCAGCAGCAAAGGTAAGGGGACGGGCCGCTACGAGCAGTACTTC	CASSKGKGTGRYEQYF
-	TRBV19	-	15	TRBJ2-3	TGTGCCAGTAGTATAGGCGGGGTTCCGACAGATACGCAGTATTTT	CASSIGGVPTDTQYF
-	TRBV5-1	-	12	TRBJ1-1	TGCGCCAGCAGCTTGCGGGACGGTGAAGCTTTCTTT	CASSLRDGEAFF
-	TRBV4-1	-	11	TRBJ2-1	TGCGCCAGCAGCCAACGCAGGGAGCAGTTCTTC	CASSQRREQFF
-	TRBV28	once	16	TRBJ1-4	TGTGCCAGCAGTTCCCCCGGGGACACGAGTAATGAAAAACTGTTTTTT	CASSSPGDTSNEKLFF
-	TRBV11-2	-	18	TRBJ1-6	TGTGCCAGCAGCTTAGAGGGGGGCGGCTCTACGTATAATTCACCCCTCCACTTT	CASSLEGGGSTYNSPLHF
-	TRBV7-2	-	14	TRBJ2-2	TGTGCCAGCAGCTTTTTAGGGAACACCGGGGAGCTGTTTTTT	CASSFLGNTGELFF
-	TRBV7-9	-	15	TRBJ1-1	TGTGCCAGCAGCCCAAGAGGGGGGGTAGGCACTGAAGCTTTCTTT	CASSPRGGVGTEAFF
-	TRBV6-5	-	13	TRBJ1-2	TGTGCCAGCAGTGCCGGGGAGGGCTATGGCTACACCTTC	CASSAGEGYGYTF
TRBD2	TRBV6-1	-	14	TRBJ2-7	TGTGCCAGCAGAGCTAGCGGGAGGAGATACGAGCAGTACTTC	CASRASGRRYEQYF
-	TRBV6-1	-	14	TRBJ2-3	TGTGCCAGCAGATGGGACGGAGGCACAGATACGCAGTATTTT	CASRWDGGTDTQYF
TRBD1	TRBV25-1	-	16	TRBJ2-1	TGTGCCAGCAGTGAATACGGGACAGGGGCTTACAATGAGCAGTTCTTC	CASSEYGTGAYNEQFF
TRBD1	TRBV2	-	17	TRBJ1-5	TGTGCCAGCAGTGAATCCCCGGGACAGGGGCAGGGGCAGCCCCAGCATTTT	CASSESPGQGQGQPQHF
-	TRBV11-2	-	16	TRBJ2-1	TGTGCCAGCAGCTTAGGCTTGGGGCTACCGTACAATGAGCAGTTCTTC	CASSLGLGLPYNEQFF
-	TRBV28	-	14	TRBJ1-5	TGTGCCAGCAGGGTCCCCCGGGTCGGACAGCCCCAGCATTTT	CASRVPRVGQPQHF